The entry that follows covers one T cell receptor (beta chain) sequence. Antigen specificity is unknown. The source of the sample is a study of T cell responses to AZD1222 COVID-19 vaccine. General study findings and limits: It was only after the peak T cell response that any repertoires were sampled. Only a handful of AZD1222 recipients, six or seven in all, had baseline seropositivity.

TCRdb's copy holds only in-frame clones and misses some; the assay was immunoSEQ multiplex PCR. This table has fewer than 300,000 clones, 90% to 95% appearing once. Germline V gene sequence: CDR1 SGHRS, CDR2 YFSETQ. The CDR3 covers 13 residues. Trimming took 5 bases from V and 5 from J; bases not matched to a gene: 6. This TCR came from an adult in good health. The chain recombines TRBV5-1 with TRBJ1-1, with 7 bases matching TRBD1. The input for sequencing was peripheral blood, taken on day 0 of AZD1222 vaccination. The CDR3 protein is CASSSGQRTEAFF. The CDR3 DNA follows: TGCGCCAGCAGTTCGGGACAGCGGACTGAAGCTTTCTTT.